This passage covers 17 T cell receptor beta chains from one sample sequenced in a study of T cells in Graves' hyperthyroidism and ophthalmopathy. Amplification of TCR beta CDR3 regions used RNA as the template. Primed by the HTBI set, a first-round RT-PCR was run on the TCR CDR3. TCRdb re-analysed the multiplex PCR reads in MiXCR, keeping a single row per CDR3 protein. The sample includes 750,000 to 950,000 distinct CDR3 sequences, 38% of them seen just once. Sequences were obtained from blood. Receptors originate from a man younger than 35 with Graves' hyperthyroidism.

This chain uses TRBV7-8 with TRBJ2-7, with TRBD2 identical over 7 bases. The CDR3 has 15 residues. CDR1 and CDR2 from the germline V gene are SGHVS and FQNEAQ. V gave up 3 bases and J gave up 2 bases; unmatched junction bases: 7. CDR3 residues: CASSLRRGIAYEQYF. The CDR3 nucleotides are TGTGCCAGCAGCTTGCGGCGGGGGATCGCCTACGAGCAGTACTTC.

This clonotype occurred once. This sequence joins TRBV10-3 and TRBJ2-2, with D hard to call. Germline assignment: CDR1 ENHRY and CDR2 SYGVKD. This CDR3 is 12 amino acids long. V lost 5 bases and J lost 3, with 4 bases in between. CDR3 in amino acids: CAISLYTGELFF. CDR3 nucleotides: TGTGCCATCAGTCTATACACCGGGGAGCTGTTTTTT.

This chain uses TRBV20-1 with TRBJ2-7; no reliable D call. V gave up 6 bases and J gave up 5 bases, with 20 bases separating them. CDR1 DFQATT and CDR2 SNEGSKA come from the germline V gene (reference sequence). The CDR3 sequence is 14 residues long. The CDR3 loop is CSASNPLGSHEQYF. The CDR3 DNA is TGCAGTGCCAGCAACCCACTCGGCAGCCACGAGCAGTACTTC.

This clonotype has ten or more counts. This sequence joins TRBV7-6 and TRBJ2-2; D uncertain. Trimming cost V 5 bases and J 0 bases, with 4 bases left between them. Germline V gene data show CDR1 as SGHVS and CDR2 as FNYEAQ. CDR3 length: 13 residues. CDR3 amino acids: CASSRPNTGELFF. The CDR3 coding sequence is TGTGCCAGCAGCCGCCCGAACACCGGGGAGCTGTTTTTT.

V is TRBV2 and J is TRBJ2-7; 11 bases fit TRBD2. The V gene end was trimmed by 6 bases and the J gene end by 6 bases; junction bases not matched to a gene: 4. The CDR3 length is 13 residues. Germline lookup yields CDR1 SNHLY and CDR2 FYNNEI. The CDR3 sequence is CASRVSGGAEQYF. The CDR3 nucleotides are TGTGCCAGCAGAGTTAGCGGGGGGGCCGAGCAGTACTTC.

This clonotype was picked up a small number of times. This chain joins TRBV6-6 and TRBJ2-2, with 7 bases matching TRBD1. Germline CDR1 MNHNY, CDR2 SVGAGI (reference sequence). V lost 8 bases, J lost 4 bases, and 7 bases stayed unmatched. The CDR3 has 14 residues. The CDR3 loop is CASGEYRGTGELFF. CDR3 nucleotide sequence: TGTGCCAGCGGGGAATACAGGGGCACCGGGGAGCTGTTTTTT.

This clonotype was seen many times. For the CDR3, the DNA is TGTGCCACCACGCAGGGGAACACCGGGGAGCTGTTTTTT. This gives the protein CATTQGNTGELFF. This sequence joins TRBV2 and TRBJ2-2, with D perhaps matching TRBD1 (5 bases). CDR1 and CDR2 from the germline V gene are SNHLY and FYNNEI. The CDR3 consists of 13 residues. With 10 bases removed from V and 1 base from J, the gap between germline ends came to 10 bases.

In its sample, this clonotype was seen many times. The CDR3 DNA reads as TGTGCCAGCAGCCAAAGCGGACAGGGACTTAATCAGCCCCAGCATTTT. It specifies CASSQSGQGLNQPQHF. The rearrangement links TRBV7-8 to TRBJ1-5, with 8 bases identical to TRBD1. Germline CDR1 reads SGHVS; CDR2 reads FQNEAQ. V shed 5 bases, J shed 4 bases, and the junction held 10 bases outside the gene matches. The CDR3 consists of 16 residues. The full variable domain, completed using reference TRBV7-8 and TRBJ1-5, is GAGVSQSPRYKVAKRGQDVALRCDPISGHVSLFWYQQALGQGPEFLTYFQNEAQLDKSGLPSDRFFAERPEGSVSTLKIQRTQQEDSAVYLCASSQSGQGLNQPQHFGDGTRLSIL.

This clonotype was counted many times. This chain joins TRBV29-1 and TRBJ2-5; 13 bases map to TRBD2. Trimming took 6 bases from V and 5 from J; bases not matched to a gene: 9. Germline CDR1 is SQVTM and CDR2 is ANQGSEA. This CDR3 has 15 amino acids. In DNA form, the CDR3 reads TGCAGCGTACCCGGACTAGCGGGAGAGGGGGAGACCCAGTACTTC. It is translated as CSVPGLAGEGETQYF.

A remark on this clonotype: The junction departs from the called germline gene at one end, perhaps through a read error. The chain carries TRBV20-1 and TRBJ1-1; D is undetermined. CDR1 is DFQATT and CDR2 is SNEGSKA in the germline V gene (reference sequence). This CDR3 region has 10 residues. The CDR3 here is CSARDNTGEF. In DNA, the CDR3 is TGCAGTGCTAGGGATAACACCGGGGAGTTT.

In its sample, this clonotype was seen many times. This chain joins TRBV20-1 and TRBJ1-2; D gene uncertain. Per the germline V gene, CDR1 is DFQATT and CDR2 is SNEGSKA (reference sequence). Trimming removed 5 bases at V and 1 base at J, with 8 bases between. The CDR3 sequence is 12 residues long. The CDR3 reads CSAREVNYGYTF. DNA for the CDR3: TGCAGTGCTCGGGAAGTTAACTATGGCTACACCTTC.

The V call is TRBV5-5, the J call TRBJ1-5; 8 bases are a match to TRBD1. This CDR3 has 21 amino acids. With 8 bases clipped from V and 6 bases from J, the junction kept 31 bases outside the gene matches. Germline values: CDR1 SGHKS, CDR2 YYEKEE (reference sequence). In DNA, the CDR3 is TGTGCCAGTAGTCACGGGTTCGCTGGACAGGGATCCCCATTTCACGGTCAGCCCCAGCATTTT. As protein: CASSHGFAGQGSPFHGQPQHF.

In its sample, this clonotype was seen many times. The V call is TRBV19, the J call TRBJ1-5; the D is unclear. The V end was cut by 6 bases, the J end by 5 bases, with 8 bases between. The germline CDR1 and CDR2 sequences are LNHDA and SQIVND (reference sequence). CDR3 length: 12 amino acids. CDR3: CASRGTDQPQHF. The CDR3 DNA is TGTGCCAGTAGAGGTACGGATCAGCCCCAGCATTTT.

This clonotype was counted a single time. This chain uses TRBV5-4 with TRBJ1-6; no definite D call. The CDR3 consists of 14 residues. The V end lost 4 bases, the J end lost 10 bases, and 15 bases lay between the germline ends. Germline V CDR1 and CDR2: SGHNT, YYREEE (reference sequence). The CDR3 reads CASSRGPRRSPLHF. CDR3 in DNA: TGTGCCAGCAGCCGTGGGCCCAGGAGGTCACCCCTCCACTTT.

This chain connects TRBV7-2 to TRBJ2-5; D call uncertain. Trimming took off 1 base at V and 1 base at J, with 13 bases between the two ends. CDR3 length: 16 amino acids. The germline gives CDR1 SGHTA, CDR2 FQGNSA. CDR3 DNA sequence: TGTGCCAGCAGCTTAGAAGAGCTAGAAAGCCAAGAGACCCAGTACTTC. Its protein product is CASSLEELESQETQYF.

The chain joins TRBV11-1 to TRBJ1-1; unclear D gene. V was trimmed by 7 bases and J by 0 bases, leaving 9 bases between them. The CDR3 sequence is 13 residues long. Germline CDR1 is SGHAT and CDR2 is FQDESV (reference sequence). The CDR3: CASTEPMNTEAFF. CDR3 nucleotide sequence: TGTGCCAGCACCGAACCAATGAACACTGAAGCTTTCTTT.

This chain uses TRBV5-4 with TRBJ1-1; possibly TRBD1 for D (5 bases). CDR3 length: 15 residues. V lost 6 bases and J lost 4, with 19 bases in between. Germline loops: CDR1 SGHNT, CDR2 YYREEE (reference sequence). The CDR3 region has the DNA TGTGCCAGCAACCTCGGGGGGACCGGGGGCACTGAAGCTTTCTTT. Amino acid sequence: CASNLGGTGGTEAFF.